What follows is one T cell receptor beta chain and its context. The antigen it recognizes is unknown. Base-call qualities are not available, and no considerably larger clone is one nucleotide away. The meaning of the sample's time point label: cells obtained before transplantation from donor or recipient. CD3+CD4+ and CD3+CD8+ populations were FACS-sorted from unstimulated pre-transplant donor and recipient cells taken from spleen or lymph nodes. V is reduced by 0 bases and J by 0 bases, leaving a spacing of 10 bases between them. The CDR3 runs 16 residues from the cysteine to the phenylalanine. The CDR3 DNA has 48 bases and is translated from base 1. The germline V gene specifies LGHNA as CDR1 and YSLEER as CDR2. The entry originates in a study of graft-versus-host responses after intestinal transplantation (dated by TCRdb to 2020 to 2022). Regarding the complete study: The transplants that recipients received were multivisceral, liver-intestinal, or isolated intestinal. Every recipient was given anti-thymocyte globulin induction, then maintenance tacrolimus and steroids for about 3 years. After intestinal transplantation, graft-versus-host and host-versus-graft alloreactive T cell clones in the graft, circulation and bone marrow were tracked using bulk TCR-beta CDR3 sequencing. To identify alloreactive clones, pre-transplant mixed lymphocyte reaction products were sequenced and then compared with unstimulated pre-transplant donor and recipient T cells. A cohort of about 25 intestinal transplant recipients, including one retransplant, was enrolled, and a few patients lacking pretransplant specimens were excluded. A peak of at least 4% donor T cells among recipient peripheral blood mononuclear cells was the definition used for donor T cell macrochimerism. Rather than going through the commercial service, samples from three later patients were sequenced in-house on an Illumina MiSeq and processed with MiXCR.

The library was obtained by the immunoSEQ multiplex PCR assay. For most patients, genomic DNA was isolated with the Qiagen DNeasy Blood and Tissue Kit and shipped frozen to Adaptive Biotechnologies for TCR sequencing. For most patients, genomic DNA was subjected to high-throughput TCR-beta CDR3 sequencing by Adaptive Biotechnologies. As for the authors' bioinformatics: Adaptive's ImmunoSEQ software was the source of the TCR sequencing data for 18 patients, while three other patients were processed with MiXCR and VDJtools. To correct CD4 versus CD8 sorting errors, sequences present in both subsets at a frequency ratio below 5:1 were removed. Because the origin of CDR3 nucleotide sequences shared between donor and recipient could not be assigned, those sequences were removed. To be classed as alloreactive, a clone needed at least 2-fold expansion over unstimulated cells and a minimum CFSE-low frequency of 0.002% (template counts) or 0.001% (read counts). Clones were considered mappable if detected in sequenced pre-transplant spleen, lymph node, or MLR CFSE-low populations of the donor or recipient. Cumulative frequency of alloreactive clones was calculated as a percentage of all sequences weighted by copy number. The immuneACCESS repertoire file appears here via TCRdb, limited to in-frame rearrangements. These files lack a portion of the clones; in checked studies, under half of the deficit traces to unresolved V genes, and the cause of the others is not known. V and J calls plus clone size are reproduced from that table; the DNA served to infer D and trimming. The sample yields 30,000 to 45,000 clones; over 85% were counted once. The ten largest clones take up approximately 20% of the sample.

What the work shows at the level of the full study, not this receptor alone: The conclusions were limited by the relatively low number and heterogeneity of the intestinal transplant patients. In the allografts of patients with donor T cell macrochimerism, GvH to HvG T cell clonal ratios were high. Early after transplant, declines in HvG clones were associated with peak levels of circulating GvH clones. GvH clones were detected in recipient bone marrow, and some appeared earlier in ileal mucosa or blood, consistent with an intestinal mucosal origin.

This receptor was obtained from a human donor who was the organ donor for an intestinal transplant. The sequencing used unstimulated CD8+ T cells sorted from spleen or lymph node cells, collected before transplant. Here the chain combines TRBV4-3 and TRBJ2-3; the D segment cannot be called with confidence. The nucleotide sequence reads TGCGCCAGCAGCCAAGATTGGTACGGGAGCACAGATACGCAGTATTTT. Translated, it reads CASSQDWYGSTDTQYF.